The next 5 T cell receptor beta chains were all read from a single sample in a study of blood T cells in healthy people across ages. PCR was performed a second time for about 6 to 12 cycles using a sample-barcoded 5' primer and a J-beta primer mix. TCRdb passed the 5' RACE reads through MiXCR, listing each CDR3 protein once. The data hold 600,000 or so distinct CDR3 sequences, with roughly 30% observed a single time. The sequenced sample consisted of blood. The receptors here all came from an elderly woman in good health.

V is TRBV7-2 and J is TRBJ2-1; D gene uncertain. The J call is uncertain, as TRBJ2-7 better fits the DNA end. The CDR3 sequence is 14 residues long. Germline V gene data show CDR1 as SGHTA and CDR2 as FQGNSA. The DNA of the CDR3 is TGTGCCAGCAGTTTTCTGGCCACCTACGATGAGCAGTACTTC. Amino acids: CASSFLATYDEQYF.

This clonotype has just a few counts. A clone one base away is much larger, so this may be a read error. The V and J genes are TRBV7-6 and TRBJ2-3; D is tentatively TRBD1 or TRBD2 (6 bases each). Germline CDR1 is SGHVS and CDR2 is FNYEAQ. The CDR3 has 14 residues. In DNA, the CDR3 is TGTGCCAGCAGTCGGGGGCCGAGCACAGATACGCGGTATTTT. It translates to CASSRGPSTDTRYF.

The rearrangement uses TRBV6-1 and TRBJ2-1; TRBD1 matches at 7 bases. The CDR3 totals 13 residues. V lost 4 bases to trimming and J lost 7 bases; unmatched junction nucleotides: 4. Germline loops: CDR1 MNHNS, CDR2 SASEGT. CDR3 sequence: CASSVGRGNEQFF. In nucleotides, the CDR3 is TGTGCCAGCAGTGTGGGCAGGGGGAATGAGCAGTTCTTC.

At least ten counts were recorded for this clonotype. The V and J genes are TRBV12-3 or TRBV12-4 and TRBJ2-1, with 9 bases fitting TRBD2. CDR3 size: 15 residues. V lost 4 bases and J lost 4; bases outside the gene matches: 5. As DNA, the CDR3 is TGTGCCAGCAGTTCCCGACTAGCGGCTTACAATGAGCAGTTCTTC. Translating it yields CASSSRLAAYNEQFF.

This clonotype was counted many times. The CDR3 DNA reads TGTGCCAGCAGCCAAGAAGGTGGCCAGGAGACCCAGTACTTC. Protein product: CASSQEGGQETQYF. The rearrangement joins TRBV3-1 to TRBJ2-5, with D uncertain. The V gene's germline CDR1 is LGHDT and CDR2 YNNKEL (reference sequence). CDR3 length: 14 amino acids. Trimming pared 0 bases from V and 5 bases from J, leaving 10 bases between.